This paragraph reports one TCR beta chain. What this receptor recognizes is not known. It has no much larger one-base neighbor in the sample; base qualities were not kept. Whole blood was collected in K2EDTA tubes by collaborating institutions according to the institutions' own protocols. For TCRbeta analysis, collaborators shipped samples in one of three forms: frozen whole blood, isolated PBMCs, or DNA extracted from either of those sample types. This record comes from a study of blood T cell repertoires in COVID-19 (dated by TCRdb to between 2020 and 2021). Regarding the study in general: Samples covering the acute and convalescent phases of COVID-19 were provided by collaborators in the United States, Italy and Spain. The material from the prospective study consisted of cDNA or gDNA derived from T cells, B-cell-depleted T cells, or PBMCs. Deeply sampled blood TCRbeta repertoires from subjects exposed to, actively infected with, or recovered from COVID-19 were included in the dataset. A freely available public database, intended as a resource for researchers studying the immune response to SARS-CoV-2, is where the repertoires were released. Samples came from the ongoing ImmuneRACE study (first 160 participants) plus 1,254 subjects from 6 global collaborators. Nearly every sample came with metadata listing a de-identified subject ID, COVID-19 status, age in years and sex. Where available, HLA class I and class II types were taken from metadata supplied by the sample provider and were not determined by assay-based typing.

General conclusions and limits of the study: The amount of clinical and demographic metadata varied by source and participant and was provided uncurated.

The immunoSEQ Assay, a bias-controlled multiplex PCR, was used to amplify TCRbeta CDR3 regions from genomic DNA. In the authors' own workflow: The number of nucleated cells in each sample was estimated from the amplification of reference gene primers within the assay. To quantify the absolute abundance of each unique TCRbeta CDR3 rearrangement, sequence reads were collapsed and filtered. For each sample, productive Simpson clonality was calculated as the square root of Simpson's diversity index across productive rearrangements. Not all clones reach the TCRdb copy of this immuneACCESS table, which keeps in-frame sequences only. Checked studies attribute under half of the gap to unresolved V genes and leave the rest unexplained. The DNA gave D and trimming, while V, J and clone size come from that table. The sample profile shows roughly 200,000 clones; approximately 88% of them were found once. The ten top clones hold under 30% of the sample.

CDR1 LNHDA and CDR2 SQIVND were looked up in the germline V gene (reference sequence). From the cysteine through the phenylalanine, the CDR3 covers 15 amino acids. This entry keeps only the CDR3 DNA: 45 bases, framed from base 1. V is shortened by 2 bases, J by 2 bases, and the region joining them spans 12 bases. This receptor was taken from a man aged 40-49 years with acute or convalescent COVID-19. The sequence is built from TRBV19 and TRBJ1-2; the D gene assignment is ambiguous. The sample comprised peripheral blood. The CDR3 region reads CASSIPDPGNYGYTF. The DNA reads TGTGCCAGTAGTATACCCGACCCGGGAAACTATGGCTACACCTTC. Where the CDR3 stops, the reference TRBV19 and TRBJ1-2 genes take over; the full variable domain is DGGITQSPKYLFRKEGQNVTLSCEQNLNHDAMYWYRQDPGQGLRLIYYSQIVNDFQKGDIAEGYSVSREKKESFPLTVTSAQKNPTAFYLCASSIPDPGNYGYTFGSGTRLTVV.